Each of the 21 T cell receptor beta chains below was sequenced from the same sample in a study of blood T cells in healthy people across ages. Alongside a J-beta primer mix, a sample-barcoded 5' primer served in a second PCR lasting about 6 to 12 cycles. TCRdb reprocessed the 5' RACE reads via MiXCR and lists one record per CDR3 protein. The sample carries about 500,000 distinct CDR3 sequences, approximately 25% recorded once. These same records also appear under a second study, on T cells of mothers and their children.

The sequenced sample consisted of blood. The receptors here all came from a boy between 10 and 17 years old in good health.

This clonotype turned up a few times. This CDR3 is CASSQGPGQTTYQETQYF. CDR3 coding DNA: TGCGCCAGCAGCCAAGGACCGGGACAAACAACCTACCAAGAGACCCAGTACTTC. The chain is built from TRBV4-3 and TRBJ2-5, with D perhaps matching TRBD1 (6 bases). Trimming shortened V by 1 base and J by 0 bases, and 18 bases separated the two germline ends. The CDR3 has 18 residues. Germline V lookup: CDR1 LGHNA, CDR2 YSLEER.

This sequence joins TRBV7-6 and TRBJ1-6; possible D gene TRBD1, 5 bases. The CDR3 is made up of 16 amino acids. Germline V gives CDR1 SGHVS, CDR2 FNYEAQ. Trimming pared 5 bases from V and 0 bases from J, leaving 11 bases between. CDR3 region: CASSRDGSSYNSPLHF. The CDR3, as DNA: TGTGCCAGCAGCCGGGACGGAAGCTCCTATAATTCACCCCTCCACTTT.

This clonotype appeared a few times. The genes are TRBV21-1 and TRBJ2-5. TRBV21-1 is a listed pseudogene. The CDR3 is made up of 16 amino acids. The CDR3 here is CASSPNSAVRQETQYF. CDR3 coding DNA: TGTGCCAGCAGCCCTAACTCGGCGGTAAGACAAGAGACCCAGTACTTC.

This chain links TRBV9 with TRBJ2-5; either TRBD1 or TRBD2 may fit D (5 bases each). The J call may not be correct, given that the DNA end is closer to TRBJ2-1. The germline V gene has CDR1 SGDLS and CDR2 YYNGEE. This CDR3 has 16 amino acids. For the CDR3, the DNA is TGTGCCAGCAGCGTAGGAGGGGTACTGCCCCCCCATGAGCAGTTCTTC. It is translated as CASSVGGVLPPHEQFF.

The chain employs TRBV28 and TRBJ2-7; 7 nucleotides match TRBD2. Losses at the gene ends were 7 bases for V and 4 bases for J; bases not matched to a gene: 7. In germline, CDR1 is MDHEN, CDR2 SYDVKM. The CDR3 is made up of 13 amino acids. In nucleotides, the CDR3 is TGTGCCAGCAAAGGCGGGAGAGATTACGAGCAGTACTTC. It yields the protein CASKGGRDYEQYF. Using reference TRBV28 and TRBJ2-7 for the parts outside the CDR3, the full variable domain is DVKVTQSSRYLVKRTGEKVFLECVQDMDHENMFWYRQDPGLGLRLIYFSYDVKMKEKGDIPEGYSVSREKKERFSLILESASTNQTSMYLCASKGGRDYEQYFGPGTRLTVT.

The chain recombines TRBV28 with TRBJ2-5; D gene uncertain. The J call may be mistaken, given a closer DNA end match to TRBJ2-7. The germline V gene has CDR1 MDHEN and CDR2 SYDVKM. The CDR3 has 13 amino acids. CDR3 amino acids: CASSFSQVYEQYF. CDR3 nucleotides: TGTGCCAGCAGTTTTTCCCAAGTCTACGAGCAGTACTTC.

This clonotype was recorded at least ten times. The chain combines TRBV7-2 with TRBJ2-5, with 7 bases matching TRBD1. CDR1 is SGHTA and CDR2 is FQGNSA in the germline V gene. There are 14 residues in the CDR3. The V gene end was trimmed by 5 bases and the J gene end by 1 base; junction bases not matched to a gene: 4. CDR3 amino acids: CASSPSGGQETQYF. CDR3 nucleotide sequence: TGTGCCAGCAGCCCCTCAGGGGGCCAAGAGACCCAGTACTTC.

The sample holds a few counts of this clonotype. The V call is TRBV5-5, the J call TRBJ2-5; D call uncertain. The germline gives CDR1 SGHKS, CDR2 YYEKEE (reference sequence). The germline V and J ends were trimmed by 0 bases and 6 bases, with 3 bases remaining between them. The CDR3 has 11 residues. CDR3 coding DNA: TGTGCCAGCAGCTTGGGGCAGACCCAGTACTTC. The encoded protein is CASSLGQTQYF.

V is TRBV6-6 and J is TRBJ2-1, with a tentative D call TRBD1 (5 bases). The germline gives CDR1 MNHNY, CDR2 SVGAGI (reference sequence). Trimming stripped 3 bases from V and 7 bases from J, with 10 bases between. The CDR3 has 13 residues. CDR3 DNA: TGTGCCAGCAGTTATGACAGACGAAATGAGCAGTTCTTC. This codes for CASSYDRRNEQFF.

This clonotype was observed a handful of times. This chain joins TRBV7-9 and TRBJ1-2, with 9 positions matching TRBD1. CDR1 SEHNR and CDR2 FQNEAQ come from the germline V gene (reference sequence). This CDR3 has 15 residues. V gave up 4 bases and J gave up 7 bases; unmatched junction bases: 10. The CDR3 region is CASSSRTGEGVGYTF. DNA of the CDR3: TGTGCCAGCAGCTCGCGGACAGGGGAGGGCGTTGGCTACACCTTC.

In the case of this clonotype: The CDR3 ends on some other residue instead of the conserved phenylalanine or tryptophan, so this is likely a read error. The rearrangement uses TRBV2 and TRBJ2-7; maybe TRBD2 (6 bases). The germline V gene encodes CDR1 SNHLY and CDR2 FYNNEI. Trimming stripped 6 bases from V and 5 bases from J, with 20 bases between. The CDR3 has 15 amino acids. The CDR3 region is CASSVRTGRTNEQYL. The CDR3 nucleotides are TGTGCCAGCAGCGTGAGAACGGGCAGGACTAACGAGCAGTACCTC.

About this clonotype: The conserved phenylalanine or tryptophan is not found at the CDR3 terminus, so this likely reflects a read error. This chain joins TRBV29-1 and TRBJ1-2; 8 bases align to TRBD1. Germline-derived CDR1 and CDR2 are SQVTM and ANQGSEA. Trimming at V came to 3 bases and at J to 6 bases, leaving 6 bases not matched to a gene. The CDR3 runs to 13 residues. CDR3 protein: CSVEGTGGNGYTL. As DNA, the CDR3 is TGCAGCGTTGAGGGGACAGGTGGAAATGGCTACACCCTC.

This clonotype was counted a few times. V gene TRBV28 combines with J gene TRBJ1-1; D uncertain. The germline V gene encodes CDR1 MDHEN and CDR2 SYDVKM. V was trimmed by 0 bases and J by 2 bases, leaving 7 bases between them. The CDR3 is 14 residues long. In DNA, the CDR3 is TGTGCCAGCAGTTTATGGAATAGTAACACTGAAGCTTTCTTT. It encodes CASSLWNSNTEAFF.

This sequence joins TRBV5-5 and TRBJ2-4, with D hard to call. The germline CDR1 and CDR2 sequences are SGHKS and YYEKEE (reference sequence). This CDR3 contains 13 residues. Between the trimmed V and J ends, which lost 0 bases and 0 bases, there was a span of 1 base. In DNA, the CDR3 is TGTGCCAGCAGCTTGGTAGCCAAAAACATTCAGTACTTC. Protein: CASSLVAKNIQYF.

The J gene is TRBJ2-2, the V gene TRBV9; D remains unclear. The CDR3 runs to 16 residues. V gave up 0 bases and J gave up 3 bases, with 12 bases separating them. Germline loops: CDR1 SGDLS, CDR2 YYNGEE. The CDR3 region has the DNA TGTGCCAGCAGCGTAGTAAGGCGTGAAGACACCGGGGAGCTGTTTTTT. Its protein is CASSVVRREDTGELFF.

This clonotype has more than one count but fewer than ten. The CDR3 loop is CASSIVRVSPGEQYF. The DNA for the CDR3 is TGTGCCAGCAGCATTGTCAGGGTGTCCCCCGGCGAGCAGTACTTC. V gene TRBV7-2 combines with J gene TRBJ2-7; D might be TRBD1 (5 bases). The CDR3 contains 15 residues. CDR1 is SGHTA and CDR2 is FQGNSA in the germline V gene. Trimming left V 5 bases short and J 6 bases short, with 20 bases between.

This clonotype appeared a few times. The rearrangement uses TRBV27 and TRBJ2-7; 9 positions match TRBD1. Germline CDR1 MNHEY, CDR2 SMNVEV (reference sequence). The ends lost 2 bases at V and 3 bases at J; junction bases unmatched: 5. The CDR3 is 15 residues long. CDR3 in amino acids: CASSLGTGSFYEQYF. The CDR3 DNA follows: TGTGCCAGCAGTTTAGGGACAGGGAGCTTCTACGAGCAGTACTTC.

This clonotype was detected only a few times. This rearrangement joins TRBV12-3 or TRBV12-4 to TRBJ1-1; 9 bases match TRBD1. V was pared by 8 bases and J by 11 bases, with 9 bases of the junction left unmatched. This CDR3 spans 12 amino acids. The CDR3 DNA reads as TGTGCCAGCGCCGGGACAGGGAGTGTGGCTTTCTTT. Protein: CASAGTGSVAFF.

This clonotype was counted only a few times. This chain joins TRBV7-6 and TRBJ2-2; weak D call: TRBD1 (7 bases). There are 17 residues in the CDR3. Germline lookup yields CDR1 SGHVS and CDR2 FNYEAQ. Deletions cut 4 bases from V and 4 bases from J, with 19 bases between. This CDR3 is CASSYIRGEVSTGELFF. The CDR3 coding sequence is TGTGCCAGCAGCTATATCAGGGGGGAAGTGAGCACCGGGGAGCTGTTTTTT. The full variable domain, rest sourced from reference TRBV7-6 and TRBJ2-2, is GAGVSQSPRYKVTKRGQDVALRCDPISGHVSLYWYRQALGQGPEFLTYFNYEAQQDKSGLPNDRFSAERPEGSISTLTIQRTEQRDSAMYRCASSYIRGEVSTGELFFGEGSRLTVL.

This clonotype has just a few counts. V is TRBV5-1 and J is TRBJ1-1; TRBD1 matches 8 bases. Germline CDR1 reads SGHRS; CDR2 reads YFSETQ. This CDR3 comprises 15 residues. With V trimmed by 10 bases and J by 5 bases, 16 bases remained unmatched. CDR3 loop: CAGSLTTGVGTEAFF. In nucleotides, the CDR3 is TGCGCCGGTAGCTTGACGACAGGGGTAGGAACTGAAGCTTTCTTT.

This clonotype was counted between two and nine times. The chain uses TRBV6-2 or TRBV6-3 and TRBJ2-1; unclear D gene. V was shortened by 0 bases and J by 3 bases, with 9 bases between the two germline ends. In germline, CDR1 is MNHEY, CDR2 SVGEGT. The CDR3 length is 15 residues. For the CDR3, the DNA is TGTGCCAGCAGTTACTCTCCGGATAACTACAATGAGCAGTTCTTC. This codes for CASSYSPDNYNEQFF.